Following are 15 T cell receptor beta chains from one sample sequenced in a study of radiation and T cells in renal cell carcinoma. Time point denoted: baseline pretreatment blood. Noted treatment: 15 Gy SBRT to primary tumor, nephrectomy 4 weeks later. Only in-frame clones appear in the TCRdb table, and some are missing; sequencing was by immunoSEQ multiplex PCR. The table has some 100,000 clones, 82% seen once. The sample in question was blood, obtained from a patient whose treatment included radiotherapy and nephrectomy. The receptor source for this set is a man in his 60s with renal cell carcinoma.

A few counts support this clone. The V and J genes are TRBV5-1 and TRBJ2-5, with D tentatively TRBD1 or TRBD2 (5 bases each). The CDR3 extends over 15 amino acids. Germline V lookup: CDR1 SGHRS, CDR2 YFSETQ. Trimming pared 0 bases from V and 6 bases from J, leaving 15 bases between. The CDR3 protein is CASSLALGDRKTQYF. In DNA, the CDR3 is TGCGCCAGCAGCTTGGCGCTGGGGGATAGAAAGACCCAGTACTTC.

This rearrangement joins TRBV5-4 to TRBJ2-7; 7 bases map to TRBD2. V shed 0 bases and J 5 bases; nucleotides not matched to a gene: 8. Germline V gives CDR1 SGHNT, CDR2 YYREEE (reference sequence). This CDR3 is built from 15 residues. The CDR3 here is CASSLGVSGMDEQYF. CDR3 sequence (DNA): TGTGCCAGCAGCTTGGGGGTCAGCGGGATGGACGAGCAGTACTTC.

The chain has TRBV19 and TRBJ2-1; 8 bases map to TRBD2. J lost 9 bases, V lost 2 bases, and 9 bases had no gene match. In germline, CDR1 is LNHDA, CDR2 SQIVND (reference sequence). The CDR3 consists of 15 residues. The DNA for the CDR3 is TGTGCCAGTAGTATAAGCGGGAGCCTACAGACTGAGCAGTTCTTC. Protein sequence: CASSISGSLQTEQFF.

This rearrangement joins TRBV30 to TRBJ2-3; 8 bases agree with TRBD2. The J segment lost 2 bases and the V segment lost 3 bases, leaving 4 bases of the junction unmatched. CDR3 length: 14 amino acids. Germline loops: CDR1 GTSNPN, CDR2 SVGIG (reference sequence). CDR3 loop: CAWRPSGHTDTQYF. The CDR3 nucleotides read TGTGCCTGGAGACCTAGCGGGCACACAGATACGCAGTATTTT.

The chain employs TRBV7-7 and TRBJ2-7, with a tentative D call TRBD2 (6 bases). The V gene's germline CDR1 is SSHAT and CDR2 FNYEAQ (reference sequence). Trimming took off 1 base at V and 0 bases at J, with 7 bases between the two ends. The CDR3 is made up of 14 amino acids. The CDR3 nucleotides are TGTGCCAGCAGCTTAGGGGGGGACTCCTACGAGCAGTACTTC. This gives the protein CASSLGGDSYEQYF.

The chain uses TRBV15 and TRBJ1-2; 7 positions match TRBD1. The length of the CDR3 is 18 residues. Germline CDR1 LNHNV, CDR2 YYDKDF (reference sequence). V shed 0 bases and J 5 bases; nucleotides not matched to a gene: 15. The CDR3 sequence: CATSRDFDHEDRVYGYTF. CDR3 nucleotides: TGTGCCACCAGCAGAGATTTTGACCACGAAGACAGGGTTTATGGCTACACCTTC.

This chain uses TRBV27 with TRBJ2-1, with D perhaps matching TRBD1 (6 bases). The CDR3 length is 16 residues. CDR1 is MNHEY, CDR2 SMNVEV, per germline (reference sequence). Trimming removed 4 bases from V and 10 bases from J, with 23 bases in between. CDR3 amino acids: CASSSLNVITTGEQFF. CDR3 nucleotide sequence: TGTGCCAGCAGTTCTCTGAATGTTATCACCACAGGGGAGCAGTTCTTC.

The V and J genes are TRBV27 and TRBJ2-7; D is perhaps TRBD2 (6 bases). The CDR3 consists of 15 residues. V shed 4 bases and J shed 0 bases, with 13 bases lying between them. Germline CDR1 and CDR2: MNHEY and SMNVEV (reference sequence). The CDR3 here is CASSSPGGSSYEQYF. For the CDR3, the DNA is TGTGCCAGCAGTTCTCCCGGGGGAAGCTCCTACGAGCAGTACTTC.

The V call is TRBV27, the J call TRBJ2-7, with a tentative D call TRBD2 (5 bases). Germline lookup yields CDR1 MNHEY and CDR2 SMNVEV (reference sequence). V gave up 5 bases and J gave up 7 bases, with 18 bases separating them. The CDR3 length is 14 residues. This chain's CDR3 is CASSTRRDRWEQYF. CDR3 in DNA: TGTGCCAGCAGTACTAGACGGGATAGGTGGGAGCAGTACTTC.

The sample holds a few counts of this clone. This chain links TRBV14 with TRBJ1-2, with TRBD1 identical over 7 bases. After removal of 4 bases from V and 4 bases from J, the junction contained 9 bases not matched to a gene. This CDR3 has 15 amino acids. Germline V lookup: CDR1 SGHDN, CDR2 FVKESK. CDR3 in DNA: TGTGCCAGCAGCCGAACCGGGACAGAGATCTATGGCTACACCTTC. Its translation: CASSRTGTEIYGYTF. Drawing the rest from reference TRBV14 and TRBJ1-2, the complete variable domain is EAGVTQFPSHSVIEKGQTVTLRCDPISGHDNLYWYRRVMGKEIKFLLHFVKESKQDESGMPNNRFLAERTGGTYSTLKVQPAELEDSGVYFCASSRTGTEIYGYTFGSGTRLTVV.

This clone was seen a few times. The V call is TRBV4-2, the J call TRBJ1-4; 9 bases line up with TRBD1. Germline CDR1 reads LGHNA; CDR2 reads YNFKEQ. V lost 7 bases, J lost 9 bases, and 6 bases stayed unmatched. This CDR3 has 13 amino acids. CDR3 protein: CASNRQGGKKLFF. The DNA of the CDR3 is TGTGCCAGCAACAGACAGGGGGGTAAAAAACTGTTTTTT.

V gene TRBV2 combines with J gene TRBJ2-5, with a possible D match to TRBD1 (6 bases). Germline V gene data show CDR1 as SNHLY and CDR2 as FYNNEI. CDR3 length: 11 amino acids. V was trimmed by 8 bases and J by 5 bases, leaving 9 bases between them. CDR3 sequence: CASGGGETQYF. The CDR3 bases are TGTGCCAGCGGGGGCGGTGAGACCCAGTACTTC. Using reference TRBV2 and TRBJ2-5 for the parts outside the CDR3, the full variable domain is EPEVTQTPSHQVTQMGQEVILRCVPISNHLYFYWYRQILGQKVEFLVSFYNNEISEKSEIFDDQFSVERPDGSNFTLKIRSTKLEDSAMYFCASGGGETQYFGPGTRLLVL.

Only one count was recorded for this clone. J is TRBJ2-7 and V is TRBV4-2, with TRBD1 matching 10 bases. Germline CDR1 reads LGHNA; CDR2 reads YNFKEQ. The CDR3 has 15 amino acids. After removal of 4 bases from V and 3 bases from J, the junction contained 6 bases not matched to a gene. The DNA for the CDR3 is TGTGCCAGCAGCCGGGGGGACAGGGGTATCTACGAGCAGTACTTC. Protein: CASSRGDRGIYEQYF.

CDR3 protein: CASSRTGGHGYTF. The CDR3 coding sequence is TGTGCCAGCAGTCGGACAGGGGGCCATGGCTACACCTTC. This sequence joins TRBV27 and TRBJ1-2, with 11 bases lining up with TRBD1. This CDR3 is 13 amino acids long. Germline CDR1 and CDR2: MNHEY and SMNVEV (reference sequence). Trimming removed 5 bases from V and 6 bases from J; junction bases left unmatched: 2.

The chain uses TRBV5-6 and TRBJ1-4, with 8 bases lining up with TRBD1. The V and J ends lost 4 bases and 4 bases, in that order; junction bases with no gene match: 3. The germline V gene has CDR1 SGHDT and CDR2 YYEEEE. The CDR3 has 14 amino acids. DNA of the CDR3: TGTGCCAGCAGCGTGACAGGGGTTAATGAAAAACTGTTTTTT. It is translated as CASSVTGVNEKLFF.